The 24 T cell receptor beta chains reported below all come from one sample, sequenced in a study of OX40 agonist ivuxolimab in advanced cancers. Assay used: immunoSEQ multiplex PCR; TCRdb lists only in-frame clones, some missing. The sample records around 60,000 clones, 80% to 90% being singletons. The specimen comprised CD4+ or CD8+ T cells sorted from blood, sampled in a trial of the OX40 agonist ivuxolimab. Receptors originate from an adult with an advanced solid tumor such as melanoma, head and neck, liver or kidney cancer.

The genes are TRBV5-1 and TRBJ2-5; TRBD2 might be the D (5 bases). The J call is in doubt because the DNA end fits TRBJ2-7 better. The CDR3 extends over 13 amino acids. In germline, CDR1 is SGHRS, CDR2 YFSETQ. The CDR3 loop reads CASAEGESSEQYF. In nucleotides, the CDR3 is TGCGCCAGCGCCGAGGGAGAGAGTTCCGAGCAGTACTTC.

The chain's CDR3 is CASSATTAGVWEQYF. The DNA for the CDR3 is TGTGCCAGCAGTGCTACGACCGCCGGGGTTTGGGAGCAGTACTTC. The chain employs TRBV6-1 and TRBJ2-7; maybe TRBD2 (5 bases). The V end lost 4 bases, the J end lost 7 bases, and 20 bases lay between the germline ends. From germline, CDR1 is MNHNS and CDR2 SASEGT. The CDR3 has 15 amino acids.

The chain is built from TRBV28 and TRBJ2-7, with D uncertain. The CDR3 runs to 12 residues. Germline loops: CDR1 MDHEN, CDR2 SYDVKM. V was clipped by 7 bases and J by 4 bases, with 11 bases between them. CDR3 nucleotide sequence: TGTGCCAGCATAGGATATTCTTACGAGCAGTACTTC. Protein: CASIGYSYEQYF.

The gene calls are TRBV2 and TRBJ1-5, with 10 bases identical to TRBD1. V lost 7 bases, J lost 6 bases, and 3 bases stayed unmatched. This CDR3 spans 13 amino acids. CDR1 and CDR2 (germline): SNHLY, FYNNEI. The CDR3 is CASKGQGIQPQHF. As DNA, the CDR3 is TGTGCCAGCAAGGGACAGGGGATTCAGCCCCAGCATTTT.

This chain links TRBV4-1 with TRBJ2-7; D gene unclear. The germline V gene has CDR1 MGHRA and CDR2 YSYEKL. The V end was cut by 0 bases, the J end by 6 bases, with 12 bases between. The CDR3 is made up of 14 amino acids. CDR3 protein: CASSQDLGLAEQYF. CDR3 in DNA: TGCGCCAGCAGCCAAGATCTAGGGCTCGCCGAGCAGTACTTC.

The chain combines TRBV6-1 with TRBJ1-1; D gene uncertain. Trimming stripped 3 bases from V and 4 bases from J, with 15 bases between. The CDR3 spans 15 residues. Germline V gives CDR1 MNHNS, CDR2 SASEGT. The CDR3 region is CASSDLPRPGTEAFF. The CDR3 DNA reads TGTGCCAGCAGTGACTTGCCTCGGCCGGGCACTGAAGCTTTCTTT.

The DNA for the CDR3 is TGTGCCACCAGCAGAGATGGCGGGGTCGACAATGAGCAGTTCTTC. This sequence encodes CATSRDGGVDNEQFF. This chain uses TRBV15 with TRBJ2-1; perhaps TRBD2 as D (6 bases). CDR3 length: 15 amino acids. CDR1 is LNHNV, CDR2 YYDKDF, per germline (reference sequence). Between the trimmed V and J ends, which lost 0 bases and 5 bases, there was a span of 11 bases.

The chain recombines TRBV6-6 with TRBJ2-7; 9 positions match TRBD1. This CDR3 has 13 residues. Germline values: CDR1 MNHNY, CDR2 SVGAGI (reference sequence). The ends lost 5 bases at V and 6 bases at J; junction bases unmatched: 5. The CDR3 DNA follows: TGTGCCAGCAGTCCCTACAGGGGGCGCGAGCAGTACTTC. The encoded protein is CASSPYRGREQYF.

On this clone itself: Mismatch with germline at one junction end may stem from a read error. Other DNA sequences in this specimen translate into the identical CDR3. This chain uses TRBV6-5 with TRBJ2-7; D assignment may be TRBD1 or TRBD2 (5 bases each). The CDR3 is 15 amino acids. Germline V gives CDR1 MNHEY, CDR2 SVGAGI. The CDR3 spells CASSSGFDGTYEQYF. The CDR3 region has the DNA TGTGCCAGCAGTTCGGGATTCGACGGGACCTACGAGCAGTATTTC.

The V call is TRBV10-3, the J call TRBJ2-3; TRBD2 aligns across 8 bases. V trimming: 2 bases; J trimming: 4 bases; junction bases outside the gene matches: 5. Germline V gene lookup returns CDR1 ENHRY and CDR2 SYGVKD. CDR3 length: 15 residues. The CDR3 coding sequence is TGTGCCATCAGTGAGCCTGCGGGAGGAGCAGATACGCAGTATTTT. Amino acid sequence: CAISEPAGGADTQYF.

The CDR3 sequence: CASSLATSGSTDTQYF. DNA of the CDR3: TGCGCCAGCAGCTTGGCCACTAGCGGGAGCACAGATACGCAGTATTTT. The chain carries TRBV5-1 and TRBJ2-3, with TRBD2 identical over 9 bases. There are 16 residues in the CDR3. The junction had 2 bases not matched to a gene; V was cut back by 0 bases and J by 0 bases. Looked up from germline, CDR1 is SGHRS and CDR2 is YFSETQ.

The gene calls are TRBV7-3 and TRBJ1-1; no reliable D call. Trimming stripped 4 bases from V and 4 bases from J, with 10 bases between. The germline CDR1 and CDR2 sequences are SGHTA and FQGTGA. The CDR3 loop spans 13 amino acids. CDR3 in DNA: TGTGCCAGCAGCTCCGGAATAGGCACTGAAGCTTTCTTT. Protein: CASSSGIGTEAFF.

The chain recombines TRBV7-9 with TRBJ1-4, with D possibly matching TRBD1 (5 bases). The CDR3 runs to 17 residues. The V end lost 4 bases, the J end lost 7 bases, and 22 bases lay between the germline ends. The germline V gene has CDR1 SEHNR and CDR2 FQNEAQ (reference sequence). CDR3 nucleotides: TGTGCCAGCAGCTCAGGACAACCTTCGGAGTTCATTGAAAAACTGTTTTTT. This gives the protein CASSSGQPSEFIEKLFF.

The chain carries TRBV7-2 and TRBJ2-2, with TRBD1 matching over 8 bases. CDR1 and CDR2 (germline): SGHTA, FQGNSA. The length of the CDR3 is 15 residues. With V trimmed by 6 bases and J by 3 bases, 6 bases remained unmatched. The CDR3 is CASSPGQVDTGELFF. The CDR3 coding sequence is TGTGCCAGCAGTCCGGGACAGGTTGACACCGGGGAGCTGTTTTTT.

V usage is TRBV18 and J usage is TRBJ2-5, with a tentative D call TRBD1 (5 bases). Between the trimmed V and J ends, which lost 2 bases and 5 bases, there was a span of 12 bases. There are 14 residues in the CDR3. Germline V gene sequence: CDR1 KGHSH, CDR2 LQKENI. The CDR3 region has the DNA TGTGCCAGCTCACCAGTTGCAGGGCAGGAGACCCAGTACTTC. Translated: CASSPVAGQETQYF.

The chain has TRBV18 and TRBJ2-1; D is unclear. Germline loops: CDR1 KGHSH, CDR2 LQKENI. V was clipped by 0 bases and J by 8 bases, with 11 bases between them. The CDR3 totals 14 residues. The CDR3 sequence: CASSPPSPMDEQFF. The DNA for the CDR3 is TGTGCCAGCTCACCACCGTCCCCAATGGATGAGCAGTTCTTC. Based on the CDR3 plus reference TRBV18 and TRBJ2-1, the full variable domain is NAGVMQNPRHLVRRRGQEARLRCSPMKGHSHVYWYRQLPEEGLKFMVYLQKENIIDESGMPKERFSAEFPKEGPSILRIQQVVRGDSAAYFCASSPPSPMDEQFFGPGTRLTVL.

The rearrangement links TRBV19 to TRBJ1-5, with D possibly being TRBD1 (5 bases). The CDR3 is 13 residues long. The V end was cut by 5 bases, the J end by 3 bases, with 8 bases between. The germline gives CDR1 LNHDA, CDR2 SQIVND (reference sequence). The CDR3 sequence is CASSLQDNQPQHF. The CDR3 DNA sequence: TGTGCCAGTAGTTTACAGGACAATCAGCCCCAGCATTTT. The whole variable domain, remainder taken from reference TRBV19 and TRBJ1-5, is DGGITQSPKYLFRKEGQNVTLSCEQNLNHDAMYWYRQDPGQGLRLIYYSQIVNDFQKGDIAEGYSVSREKKESFPLTVTSAQKNPTAFYLCASSLQDNQPQHFGDGTRLSIL.

This chain uses TRBV7-6 with TRBJ2-4; 8 nucleotides align to TRBD1. CDR3 length: 14 amino acids. Trimming cost V 0 bases and J 9 bases; bases outside gene matches: 4. Germline loops: CDR1 SGHVS, CDR2 FNYEAQ. CDR3 amino acids: CASSLADRESIQYF. CDR3 DNA sequence: TGTGCCAGCAGCTTAGCGGACAGGGAAAGCATTCAGTACTTC. The whole variable domain, filled in from reference TRBV7-6 and TRBJ2-4, reads GAGVSQSPRYKVTKRGQDVALRCDPISGHVSLYWYRQALGQGPEFLTYFNYEAQQDKSGLPNDRFSAERPEGSISTLTIQRTEQRDSAMYRCASSLADRESIQYFGAGTRLSVL.

The CDR3 nucleotides are TGCGCCAGCAGCTTGAACAGGGGGAGCTACGAGCAGTACTTC. Translating gives CASSLNRGSYEQYF. This rearrangement joins TRBV5-1 to TRBJ2-7; TRBD1 matches at 8 bases. Germline V gene lookup returns CDR1 SGHRS and CDR2 YFSETQ. The trim removed 1 base at V and 3 bases at J, leaving 3 bases unmatched. CDR3 length equals 14 residues.

The chain couples TRBV7-9 to TRBJ1-4; D remains ambiguous. The CDR3 loop spans 13 amino acids. V dropped 5 bases and J dropped 0 bases, with 4 bases sitting between them. The germline V gene has CDR1 SEHNR and CDR2 FQNEAQ (reference sequence). CDR3 in amino acids: CASSQSTNEKLFF. The DNA for the CDR3 is TGTGCCAGCAGCCAGTCAACTAATGAAAAACTGTTTTTT.

The chain has TRBV5-5 and TRBJ2-7; TRBD2 matches at 11 bases. This CDR3 contains 15 residues. The germline gives CDR1 SGHKS, CDR2 YYEKEE (reference sequence). With V trimmed by 4 bases and J by 6 bases, 9 bases remained unmatched. The CDR3 DNA follows: TGTGCCAGCAGCCATACTAGCGGGAGTATTCTCGAGCAGTACTTC. Residues: CASSHTSGSILEQYF.

J is TRBJ2-5 and V is TRBV28; TRBD1 aligns across 10 bases. CDR1 and CDR2 from the germline V gene are MDHEN and SYDVKM. The length of the CDR3 is 14 residues. Trimming cost V 7 bases and J 3 bases; bases outside gene matches: 5. The CDR3 nucleotides are TGTGCCAGCAAACGGACAGGGGGGGAAGAGACCCAGTACTTC. Its protein product is CASKRTGGEETQYF.

V is TRBV15 and J is TRBJ1-5, with 8 bases identical to TRBD1. The V gene's germline CDR1 is LNHNV and CDR2 YYDKDF (reference sequence). The CDR3 spans 14 residues. V shed 0 bases and J 7 bases; nucleotides not matched to a gene: 2. The CDR3 loop reads CATSRDRGPQPQHF. The CDR3 nucleotides are TGTGCCACCAGCAGAGACAGGGGGCCGCAGCCCCAGCATTTT.

This chain links TRBV19 with TRBJ2-1; 7 nucleotides align to TRBD2. From germline, CDR1 is LNHDA and CDR2 SQIVND (reference sequence). The length of the CDR3 is 14 residues. V was clipped by 6 bases and J by 7 bases; unmatched bases: 9. Written as DNA, the CDR3 is TGTGCCAGTAGCACTCGCAGGGAGGGAAATGAGCAGTTCTTC. The encoded protein is CASSTRREGNEQFF.